The 21 T cell receptor beta chains listed next were all sequenced from one sample in a study of blood T cell repertoires in COVID-19. The data were produced by immunoSEQ multiplex PCR, yet TCRdb's version contains in-frame clones alone and is incomplete. The sample has 150,000 or so clones, 65% to 90% seen once. Specimen: peripheral blood. The receptors come from a man between 60 and 70 years old with acute or convalescent COVID-19.

The chain has TRBV7-9 and TRBJ1-2; 8 bases agree with TRBD1. Trimming cost V 0 bases and J 6 bases; bases outside gene matches: 3. CDR3 length: 14 amino acids. The germline V gene has CDR1 SEHNR and CDR2 FQNEAQ (reference sequence). This CDR3 reads CASSLADRVNGYTF. The CDR3 region has the DNA TGTGCCAGCAGCTTAGCGGACAGGGTCAATGGCTACACCTTC.

The chain joins TRBV19 to TRBJ1-1; 7 nucleotides match TRBD1. The CDR3 consists of 13 residues. With V trimmed by 3 bases and J by 7 bases, 5 bases remained unmatched. Germline-derived CDR1 and CDR2 are LNHDA and SQIVND (reference sequence). The CDR3 region is CASSIRDSFEAFF. CDR3 DNA: TGTGCCAGTAGTATCCGGGACAGCTTTGAAGCTTTCTTT. Full variable domain (remainder filled in from reference TRBV19 and TRBJ1-1): DGGITQSPKYLFRKEGQNVTLSCEQNLNHDAMYWYRQDPGQGLRLIYYSQIVNDFQKGDIAEGYSVSREKKESFPLTVTSAQKNPTAFYLCASSIRDSFEAFFGQGTRLTVV.

The chain is built from TRBV27 and TRBJ2-7; tentative D call: TRBD2 (5 bases). V was cut by 3 bases and J by 6 bases, with 9 bases left in between. The CDR3 is made up of 12 amino acids. Germline V gene sequence: CDR1 MNHEY, CDR2 SMNVEV (reference sequence). The CDR3, as DNA: TGTGCCAGCAGTTTGATTGGGAGCGAGCAGTACTTC. Its translation is CASSLIGSEQYF.

The chain employs TRBV15 and TRBJ1-2; 9 bases match TRBD1. The CDR3 covers 14 residues. V dropped 4 bases and J dropped 6; count of bases not matched to a gene: 6. Germline-derived CDR1 and CDR2 are LNHNV and YYDKDF (reference sequence). CDR3 amino acids: CATSKDRGIDGYTF. In DNA, the CDR3 is TGTGCCACCAGCAAAGACAGGGGGATAGATGGCTACACCTTC.

This clone was picked up one time. CDR3 protein: CASSEAGLWGGKAGELFF. The CDR3 DNA reads as TGTGCCAGCAGTGAAGCGGGACTTTGGGGGGGCAAGGCCGGGGAGCTGTTTTTT. V gene TRBV6-1 combines with J gene TRBJ2-2, with a weak D call TRBD2 (7 bases). V lost 0 bases and J lost 6, with 20 bases in between. The CDR3 runs 18 residues. Germline CDR1 reads MNHNS; CDR2 reads SASEGT.

The chain recombines TRBV19 with TRBJ2-7; D might be TRBD2 (6 bases). The germline CDR1 and CDR2 sequences are LNHDA and SQIVND (reference sequence). The CDR3 consists of 13 residues. Trimming took 4 bases from V and 0 from J, leaving 7 bases between them. In DNA form, the CDR3 reads TGTGCCAGTAGTAGGGACTCCTCCTACGAGCAGTACTTC. It specifies CASSRDSSYEQYF.

This CDR3 is CASSYVTSNQPQHF. CDR3 DNA sequence: TGTGCCAGCAGTTACGTAACAAGCAATCAGCCCCAGCATTTT. This chain joins TRBV6-6 and TRBJ1-5; D call uncertain. Deletions cut 2 bases from V and 1 base from J, with 6 bases between. Germline lookup yields CDR1 MNHNY and CDR2 SVGAGI (reference sequence). The CDR3 extends over 14 amino acids.

The V call is TRBV19, the J call TRBJ1-5; 11 bases align to TRBD1. The V gene end was trimmed by 6 bases and the J gene end by 2 bases; junction bases not matched to a gene: 9. Germline V lookup: CDR1 LNHDA, CDR2 SQIVND (reference sequence). The CDR3 is made up of 17 amino acids. The CDR3 DNA follows: TGTGCCAGTAGCCCCTGGACAGGGGGCAGAGGCAATCAGCCCCAGCATTTT. This translates into CASSPWTGGRGNQPQHF.

The chain combines TRBV2 with TRBJ2-7; D is perhaps TRBD1 (6 bases). CDR1 and CDR2 (germline): SNHLY, FYNNEI. The V gene lost 7 bases and the J gene lost 3 bases, with 13 bases spanning the gap. The CDR3 spans 13 residues. Here the CDR3 reads CASKATGRYEQYF. CDR3 DNA sequence: TGTGCCAGCAAGGCGACAGGACGCTACGAGCAGTACTTC.

This clone was recorded a few times. This chain uses TRBV6-5 with TRBJ2-7, with D perhaps matching TRBD1 (5 bases). CDR3 size: 15 residues. In germline, CDR1 is MNHEY, CDR2 SVGAGI. The germline V and J ends were trimmed by 2 bases and 2 bases, with 13 bases remaining between them. As DNA, the CDR3 is TGTGCCAGCAGTTACGCACGCAAGGGGACCTACGAGCAGTACTTC. This gives the protein CASSYARKGTYEQYF.

The chain links TRBV5-1 to TRBJ1-5; TRBD1 agrees at 7 bases. The V segment lost 2 bases and the J segment 10 bases; nucleotides outside the gene matches: 6. The CDR3 runs 13 residues. CDR1 is SGHRS, CDR2 YFSETQ, per germline. The DNA of the CDR3 is TGCGCCAGCAGCTTTAACACAGGGGCCCCCCAGCATTTT. Translation gives CASSFNTGAPQHF.

The chain joins TRBV5-8 to TRBJ2-6, with 7 positions matching TRBD1. The V gene's germline CDR1 is SGHTS and CDR2 YDEGEE. The CDR3 is 17 residues long. V gave up 0 bases and J gave up 2 bases; unmatched junction bases: 5. The CDR3: CASSLGEGAAGANVLTF. The CDR3 nucleotides read TGTGCCAGCAGCTTGGGAGAGGGGGCGGCTGGGGCCAACGTCCTGACTTTC.

A single count supports this clone. The chain recombines TRBV14 with TRBJ1-1; 11 positions match TRBD1. The CDR3 sequence is 14 residues long. Germline V CDR1 and CDR2: SGHDN, FVKESK. Trimming at V came to 6 bases and at J to 8 bases, leaving 8 bases not matched to a gene. CDR3 loop: CASSPVGQGAEAFF. The DNA for the CDR3 is TGTGCCAGCAGTCCCGTCGGACAGGGGGCGGAAGCTTTCTTT.

The J gene is TRBJ2-7, the V gene TRBV27; 9 bases agree with TRBD1. The CDR3 has 13 residues. V shed 5 bases and J 2 bases; nucleotides not matched to a gene: 1. Germline V gene data show CDR1 as MNHEY and CDR2 as SMNVEV (reference sequence). CDR3 residues: CASSRQGAYEQYF. The DNA for the CDR3 is TGTGCCAGCAGTAGACAGGGGGCCTACGAGCAGTACTTC.

The chain combines TRBV4-1 with TRBJ2-1; D is ambiguous. Per the germline V gene, CDR1 is MGHRA and CDR2 is YSYEKL. CDR3 length: 15 residues. Trimming stripped 0 bases from V and 8 bases from J, with 14 bases between. The CDR3 DNA is TGCGCCAGCAGCCAAGAAACGAGTCTTGCCTATGAGCAGTTCTTC. As protein: CASSQETSLAYEQFF.

The table lists this clone with many counts. The chain employs TRBV6-1 and TRBJ1-1; tentative D call: TRBD1 (6 bases). The germline CDR1 and CDR2 sequences are MNHNS and SASEGT. This CDR3 spans 13 amino acids. Trimming stripped 1 base from V and 3 bases from J, with 6 bases between. The CDR3: CASSEGGHTEAFF. For the CDR3, the DNA is TGTGCCAGCAGTGAAGGGGGGCACACTGAAGCTTTCTTT.

CDR3 nucleotides: TGTGCCAGCAGCTTCCGCTTGTTAGCTAACTATGGCTACACCTTC. The encoded protein is CASSFRLLANYGYTF. The chain joins TRBV7-8 to TRBJ1-2; D is uncertain. The CDR3 loop spans 15 amino acids. V dropped 3 bases and J dropped 0 bases, with 11 bases sitting between them. Germline values: CDR1 SGHVS, CDR2 FQNEAQ.

This chain's CDR3 is CASSPGFGGFYGYTF. CDR3 bases: TGTGCCAGCAGTCCAGGATTTGGGGGGTTCTATGGCTACACCTTC. J is TRBJ1-2 and V is TRBV28; a weak D match, TRBD1 (5 bases). From germline, CDR1 is MDHEN and CDR2 SYDVKM. The CDR3 is 15 amino acids. Trimming removed 5 bases from V and 4 bases from J, with 17 bases in between.

J is TRBJ1-2 and V is TRBV28; 7 bases match TRBD1. This CDR3 has 15 amino acids. Germline-derived CDR1 and CDR2 are MDHEN and SYDVKM. The J segment lost 0 bases and the V segment lost 6 bases, leaving 7 bases of the junction unmatched. The CDR3 bases are TGTGCCAGCAGGTCACAGGGGTTCCCTAACTATGGCTACACCTTC. This encodes CASRSQGFPNYGYTF.

The genes are TRBV3-1 (or the pseudogene TRBV3-2) and TRBJ1-1; a possible D gene is TRBD1 (5 bases). Trimming left V 4 bases short and J 4 bases short, with 7 bases between. The CDR3 has 12 residues. Germline V gene sequence: CDR1 LGHDT, CDR2 YNNKEL (reference sequence). The CDR3 DNA is TGTGCCAGCAGCCGTCAGGGCACTGAAGCTTTCTTT. It translates to CASSRQGTEAFF.

This clone was counted a few times. The chain uses TRBV7-9 and TRBJ2-7; 9 bases match TRBD1. This CDR3 has 17 residues. Germline CDR1 and CDR2: SEHNR and FQNEAQ (reference sequence). With V trimmed by 4 bases and J by 0 bases, 10 bases remained unmatched. DNA for the CDR3: TGTGCCAGCAGCTCTAACAGGGGGCCCTACCTCTCCTACGAGCAGTACTTC. Translating gives CASSSNRGPYLSYEQYF.